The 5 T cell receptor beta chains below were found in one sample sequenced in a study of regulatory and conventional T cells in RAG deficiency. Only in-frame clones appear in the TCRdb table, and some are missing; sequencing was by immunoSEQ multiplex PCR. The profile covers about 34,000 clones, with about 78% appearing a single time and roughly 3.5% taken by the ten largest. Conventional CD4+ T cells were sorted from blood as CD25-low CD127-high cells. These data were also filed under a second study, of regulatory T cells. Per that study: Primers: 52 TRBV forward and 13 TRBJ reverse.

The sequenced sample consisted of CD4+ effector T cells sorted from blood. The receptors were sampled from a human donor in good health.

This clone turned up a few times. The CDR3 sequence: CASSFGTAISRDTQYF. In DNA form, the CDR3 reads TGTGCCAGCAGCTTCGGGACAGCAATCAGTAGGGATACGCAGTATTTT. The rearrangement uses TRBV7-3 and TRBJ2-3, with 7 bases fitting TRBD1. The CDR3 has 16 residues. The V gene end was trimmed by 3 bases and the J gene end by 6 bases; junction bases not matched to a gene: 12. Per germline, CDR1 SGHTA and CDR2 FQGTGA.

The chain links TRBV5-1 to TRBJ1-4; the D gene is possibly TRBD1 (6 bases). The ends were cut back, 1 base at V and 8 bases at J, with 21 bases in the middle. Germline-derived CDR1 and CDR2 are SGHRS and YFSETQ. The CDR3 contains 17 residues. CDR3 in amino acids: CASSLRQGIQSGEKLFF. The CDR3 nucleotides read TGCGCCAGCAGCTTGCGCCAGGGGATCCAATCAGGGGAAAAACTGTTTTTT.

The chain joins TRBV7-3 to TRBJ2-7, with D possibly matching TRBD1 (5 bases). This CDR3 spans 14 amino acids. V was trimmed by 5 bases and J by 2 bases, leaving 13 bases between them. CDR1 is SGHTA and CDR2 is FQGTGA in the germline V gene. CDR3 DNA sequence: TGTGCCAGCAGCCCTCAGGGCGGTCCCTACGAGCAGTACTTC. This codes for CASSPQGGPYEQYF.

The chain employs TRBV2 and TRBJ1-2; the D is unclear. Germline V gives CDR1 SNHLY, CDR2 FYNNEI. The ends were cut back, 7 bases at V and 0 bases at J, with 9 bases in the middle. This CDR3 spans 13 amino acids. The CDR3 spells CASIRATNYGYTF. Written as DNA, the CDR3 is TGTGCCAGCATAAGGGCAACTAACTATGGCTACACCTTC.

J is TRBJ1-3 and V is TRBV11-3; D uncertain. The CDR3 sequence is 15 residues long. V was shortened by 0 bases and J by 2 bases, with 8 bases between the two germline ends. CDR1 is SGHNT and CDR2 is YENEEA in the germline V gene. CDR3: CASSLDPGAGNTIYF. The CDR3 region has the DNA TGTGCCAGCAGCTTAGATCCGGGAGCTGGAAACACCATATATTTT.